Listed below are T cell receptor beta chains from one sample, sequenced in a study of blood T cell repertoires in COVID-19. TCRdb's table, derived via immunoSEQ multiplex PCR, lists solely in-frame clones and lacks some. The data show 160,000 or so clones, around 89% seen once. Source material: PBMCs or T cells enriched from blood (not recorded which). These receptors originate from a woman aged 50 to 65 who had recovered from COVID-19. Each CDR3 is given with its conserved first and last residue. Each record gives: V gene, CDR3 protein.

V gene: TRBV30
CDR3 protein: CAWGGGGGPQHF

V gene: TRBV14
CDR3 protein: CASSQDSPSTEAFF

V gene: TRBV3-1/TRBV3-2
CDR3 protein: CASSQDRFRGVYGYTF

V gene: TRBV28
CDR3 protein: CASSLFSDGYTF

V gene: TRBV20-1
CDR3 protein: CSARGSGDEQFF

V gene: TRBV2
CDR3 protein: CASRFGTGLVF

V gene: TRBV30
CDR3 protein: CAWSVQTNTEAFF

V gene: TRBV3-1/TRBV3-2
CDR3 protein: CASSPRTGFYDTQYF

V gene: TRBV6-1
CDR3 protein: CASSEATGRNEKLFF

V gene: TRBV7-3
CDR3 protein: CASSSRSNQPQHF

V gene: TRBV5-1
CDR3 protein: CASSLGFAGAYNEQFF

V gene: TRBV18
CDR3 protein: CASSTKAGGWSPLHF

V gene: TRBV7-3
CDR3 protein: CASSRTGLTGELFF

V gene: TRBV5-4
CDR3 protein: CASSLGGTSTDTQYF

V gene: TRBV15
CDR3 protein: CATSRRRQGETQYF

V gene: TRBV7-2
CDR3 protein: CASSQQVGQETQYF

V gene: TRBV10-3
CDR3 protein: CAISESDRGRNSPLHF

V gene: TRBV3-1/TRBV3-2
CDR3 protein: CASSLGTGGSSNYGYTF

V gene: TRBV2
CDR3 protein: CASSLQGAGYGYTF

V gene: TRBV11-2
CDR3 protein: CASSLISGGNTIYF

V gene: TRBV4-1
CDR3 protein: CASSLGQGVAEAFF

V gene: TRBV7-3
CDR3 protein: CASSPDRGYTEAFF

V gene: TRBV11-2
CDR3 protein: CASSLDRRDRGHGYTF

V gene: TRBV19
CDR3 protein: CASSIDGSGGLEQYF

V gene: TRBV12-3/TRBV12-4
CDR3 protein: CASGTRTYNEQFF

V gene: TRBV5-5
CDR3 protein: CASSAGTGGGTEAFF

V gene: TRBV18
CDR3 protein: CASSPPVGAAREDTEAFF

V gene: TRBV19
CDR3 protein: CASSSKPQGRSPGYTF

V gene: TRBV10-3
CDR3 protein: CAISESGGAGETQYF

V gene: TRBV6-5
CDR3 protein: CASRPGQGNTDTQYF

V gene: TRBV11-1
CDR3 protein: CASSLRFRGINEQFF

V gene: TRBV5-1
CDR3 protein: CASSFQGTTEAFF

V gene: TRBV5-1
CDR3 protein: CASSLGTGVTGELFF

V gene: TRBV11-3
CDR3 protein: CASSLDYGELFF

V gene: TRBV5-1
CDR3 protein: CASGTLAGGIGELFF

V gene: TRBV7-8
CDR3 protein: CASSLNRGKKTGELFF

V gene: TRBV19
CDR3 protein: CASRDTAFRDEQYF

V gene: TRBV7-2
CDR3 protein: CASSLAGGQNEQFF

V gene: TRBV12-5
CDR3 protein: CASGPGTGPGSYEQYF

V gene: TRBV3-1/TRBV3-2
CDR3 protein: CASRRDMGADTEAFF

V gene: TRBV12-3/TRBV12-4
CDR3 protein: CASSFGGYEQYF

V gene: TRBV6-5
CDR3 protein: CASSHRGVGTEAFF

V gene: TRBV30
CDR3 protein: CAWSATFTEAFF

V gene: TRBV3-1/TRBV3-2
CDR3 protein: CASSHETGAAREQYF

V gene: TRBV12-3/TRBV12-4
CDR3 protein: CASSLTANYGYTF

V gene: TRBV7-3
CDR3 protein: CASSLTGQKETQYF

V gene: TRBV9
CDR3 protein: CASSVLAGEGGYTF

V gene: TRBV6-1
CDR3 protein: CASSEWTKATEAFF

V gene: TRBV18
CDR3 protein: CASSSSSANEQFF

V gene: TRBV9
CDR3 protein: CASSASGTDKETQYF

V gene: TRBV3-1/TRBV3-2
CDR3 protein: CASSQDIGGANEKLFF

V gene: TRBV7-2
CDR3 protein: CASSTTLRLEGPDTQYF

V gene: TRBV9
CDR3 protein: CASSVGPGGRGEQYF

V gene: TRBV6-6
CDR3 protein: CASRSREGTGELFF